This TCR beta chain was obtained from a study of identical twins. The CDR3 has 16 residues. V lost 0 bases and J 0 bases, leaving 10 bases between the germline ends. From germline, CDR1 is LGHNA and CDR2 YSLEER. Study-level findings and limits: Insertions were fewer in abundant cord blood beta clonotypes, whereas memory repertoires showed none of this pattern.

A word on this clonotype: What it binds is not known.

A universal primer site was added by template switching, and unique molecular identifiers were carried by the cDNA. Each CDR3 protein is one row after TCRdb ran MiXCR on the 5' RACE reads. The table has fewer than 900,000 distinct CDR3 sequences, roughly 20% seen once; the top ten hold about 12%. The same sample was also studied in work on T cells expressing NK-cell markers. That work contributes: Seven HCMV-seropositive donors and one seronegative donor made up the eight sequenced donors.

Sequenced: PBMCs. The J gene is TRBJ2-3, the V gene TRBV4-3, with TRBD1 as a possible D gene (5 bases). This receptor was identified in a woman between 18 and 29 years old in good health. CDR3: CASSQDIGHSTDTQYF. The CDR3 DNA follows: TGCGCCAGCAGCCAAGATATAGGACACAGCACAGATACGCAGTATTTT.